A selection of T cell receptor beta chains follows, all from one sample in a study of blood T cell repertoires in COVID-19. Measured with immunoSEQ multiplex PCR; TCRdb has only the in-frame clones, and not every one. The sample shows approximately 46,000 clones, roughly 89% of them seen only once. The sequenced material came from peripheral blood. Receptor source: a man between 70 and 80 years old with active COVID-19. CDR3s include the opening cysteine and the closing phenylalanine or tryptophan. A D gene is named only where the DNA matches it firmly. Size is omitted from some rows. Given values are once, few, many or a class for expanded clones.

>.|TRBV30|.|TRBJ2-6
TGTGCCTGGAGTGCCCAGACTGGGGCCAACGTCCTGACTTTC
CAWSAQTGANVLTF
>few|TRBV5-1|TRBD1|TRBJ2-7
TGCGCCAGCAGCCCAAGCTGGGACAGGACGACCTACGAGCAGTACTTC
CASSPSWDRTTYEQYF
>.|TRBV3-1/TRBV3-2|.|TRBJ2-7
TGTGCCAGCAGCCAAGTAGACTCCTACGAGCAGTACTTC
CASSQVDSYEQYF
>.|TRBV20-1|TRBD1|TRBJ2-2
TGCAGTGCTAGTAGAACCGTACCGGGACAGGGGGCGTTGAACGGGGAGCTGTTTTTT
CSASRTVPGQGALNGELFF
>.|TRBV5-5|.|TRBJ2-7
TGTGCCAGCAGCGAGAGGGTAACAACGCCCTACGAGCAGTACTTC
CASSERVTTPYEQYF
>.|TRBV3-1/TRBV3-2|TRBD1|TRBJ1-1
TGTGCCAGCAGCCAAGAAAGGACAGGGGGTTTTGAAGCTTTCTTT
CASSQERTGGFEAFF
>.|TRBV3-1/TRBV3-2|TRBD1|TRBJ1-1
TGTGCCAGCAGCAAAGGACAGGGGGCAGGGACTGAAGCTTTCTTT
CASSKGQGAGTEAFF
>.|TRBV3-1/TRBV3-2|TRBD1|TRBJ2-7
TGTGCCAGCAGCCAAAAGGAAGGGACAGCATGGGGAGTGGGCGAGCAGTACTTC
CASSQKEGTAWGVGEQYF
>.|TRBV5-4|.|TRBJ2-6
TGTGCCAGCAGCTTATGGCTGGCCTCCGGGGCCAACGTCCTGACTTTC
CASSLWLASGANVLTF
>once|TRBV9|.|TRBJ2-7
TGTGCCAGCAGCGTTCAGGATACCTACGAGCAGTACTTC
CASSVQDTYEQYF